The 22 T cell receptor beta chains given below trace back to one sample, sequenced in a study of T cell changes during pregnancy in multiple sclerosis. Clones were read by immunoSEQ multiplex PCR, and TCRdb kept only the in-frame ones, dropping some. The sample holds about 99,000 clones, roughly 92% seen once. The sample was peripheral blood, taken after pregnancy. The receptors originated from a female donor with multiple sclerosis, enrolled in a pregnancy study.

The CDR3 DNA is TGTGCCAGTAGTATTTTCGGCGCTAGCGGGACTGAGACCCAGTACTTC. It codes for CASSIFGASGTETQYF. The chain employs TRBV19 and TRBJ2-5; 9 bases agree with TRBD2. V was pared by 3 bases and J by 5 bases, with 10 bases of the junction left unmatched. The CDR3 consists of 16 residues. The germline V gene encodes CDR1 LNHDA and CDR2 SQIVND (reference sequence).

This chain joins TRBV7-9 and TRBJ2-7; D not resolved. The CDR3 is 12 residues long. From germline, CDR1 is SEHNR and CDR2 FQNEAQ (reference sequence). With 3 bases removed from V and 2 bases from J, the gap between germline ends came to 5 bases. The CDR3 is CASSFIPYEQYF. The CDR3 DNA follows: TGTGCCAGCAGCTTCATCCCCTACGAGCAGTACTTC.

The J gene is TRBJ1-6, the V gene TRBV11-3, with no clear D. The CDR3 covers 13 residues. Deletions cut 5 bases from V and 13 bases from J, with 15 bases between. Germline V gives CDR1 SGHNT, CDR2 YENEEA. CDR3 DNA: TGTGCCAGCAGCCGAAACAACGGCGGTCCCCTCCACTTT. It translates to CASSRNNGGPLHF. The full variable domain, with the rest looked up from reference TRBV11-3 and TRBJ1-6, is EAGVVQSPRYKIIEKKQPVAFWCNPISGHNTLYWYLQNLGQGPELLIRYENEEAVDDSQLPKDRFSAERLKGVDSTLKIQPAELGDSAVYLCASSRNNGGPLHFGNGTRLTVT.

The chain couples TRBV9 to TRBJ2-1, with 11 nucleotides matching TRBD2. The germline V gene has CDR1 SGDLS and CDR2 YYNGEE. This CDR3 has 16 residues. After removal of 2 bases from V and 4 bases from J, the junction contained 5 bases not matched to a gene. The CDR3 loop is CASSVDSGGAYNEQFF. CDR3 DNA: TGTGCCAGCAGCGTCGATAGCGGGGGGGCTTACAATGAGCAGTTCTTC.

The CDR3 spells CASSQDGGRLGTDTQYF. DNA of the CDR3: TGTGCCAGCAGCCAAGATGGCGGGAGGCTTGGCACAGATACGCAGTATTTT. V is TRBV4-2 and J is TRBJ2-3; 8 nucleotides match TRBD2. Germline V gene sequence: CDR1 LGHNA, CDR2 YNFKEQ. V gave up 0 bases and J gave up 1 base; unmatched junction bases: 6. The CDR3 runs to 17 residues.

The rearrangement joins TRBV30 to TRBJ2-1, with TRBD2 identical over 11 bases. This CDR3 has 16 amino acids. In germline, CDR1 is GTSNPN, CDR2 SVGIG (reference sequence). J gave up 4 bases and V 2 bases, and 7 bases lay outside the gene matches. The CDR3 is CAWSRSGRATYNEQFF. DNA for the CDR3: TGTGCCTGGAGTCGTAGCGGGAGGGCCACATACAATGAGCAGTTCTTC.

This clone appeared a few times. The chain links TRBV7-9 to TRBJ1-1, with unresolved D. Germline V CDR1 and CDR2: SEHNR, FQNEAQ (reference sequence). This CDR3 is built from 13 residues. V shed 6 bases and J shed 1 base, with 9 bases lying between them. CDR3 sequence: CASSLNRNTEAFF. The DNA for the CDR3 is TGTGCCAGCAGTCTTAACAGGAACACTGAAGCTTTCTTT.

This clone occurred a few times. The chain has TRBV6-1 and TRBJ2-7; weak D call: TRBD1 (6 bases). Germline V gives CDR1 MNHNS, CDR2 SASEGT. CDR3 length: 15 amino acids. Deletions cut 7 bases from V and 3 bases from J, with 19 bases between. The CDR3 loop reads CASNLGQGQIYEQYF. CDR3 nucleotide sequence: TGTGCCAGCAACCTCGGGCAGGGGCAGATCTACGAGCAGTACTTC.

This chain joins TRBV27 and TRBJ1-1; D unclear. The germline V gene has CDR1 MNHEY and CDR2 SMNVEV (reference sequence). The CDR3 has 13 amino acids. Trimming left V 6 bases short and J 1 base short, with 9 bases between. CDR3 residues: CASRSRQNTEAFF. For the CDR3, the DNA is TGTGCCAGCAGGTCAAGACAGAACACTGAAGCTTTCTTT.

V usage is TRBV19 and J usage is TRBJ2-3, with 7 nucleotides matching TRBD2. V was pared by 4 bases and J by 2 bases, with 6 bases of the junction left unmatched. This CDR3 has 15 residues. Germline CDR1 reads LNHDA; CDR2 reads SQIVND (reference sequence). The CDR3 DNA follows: TGTGCCAGTAGTAGAGCGGGATTTACCACAGATACGCAGTATTTT. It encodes CASSRAGFTTDTQYF.

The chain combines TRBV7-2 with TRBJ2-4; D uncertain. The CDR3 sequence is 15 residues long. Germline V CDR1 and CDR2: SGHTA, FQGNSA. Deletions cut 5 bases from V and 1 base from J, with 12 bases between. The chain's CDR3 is CASSLLDGAKNIQYF. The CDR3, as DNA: TGTGCCAGCAGCCTCCTCGACGGGGCCAAAAACATTCAGTACTTC.

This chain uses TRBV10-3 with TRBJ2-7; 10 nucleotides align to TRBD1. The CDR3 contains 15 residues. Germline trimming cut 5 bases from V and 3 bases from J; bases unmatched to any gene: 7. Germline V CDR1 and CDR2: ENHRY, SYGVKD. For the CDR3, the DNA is TGTGCCATCAGTCGCGAGGGACAGGGGAACTACGAGCAGTACTTC. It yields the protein CAISREGQGNYEQYF.

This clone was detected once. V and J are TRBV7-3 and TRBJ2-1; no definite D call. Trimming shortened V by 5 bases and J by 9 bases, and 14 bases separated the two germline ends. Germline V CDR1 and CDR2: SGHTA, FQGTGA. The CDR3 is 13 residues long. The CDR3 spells CASSLTSRGEQFF. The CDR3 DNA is TGTGCCAGCAGCCTCACGTCCCGCGGTGAGCAGTTCTTC.

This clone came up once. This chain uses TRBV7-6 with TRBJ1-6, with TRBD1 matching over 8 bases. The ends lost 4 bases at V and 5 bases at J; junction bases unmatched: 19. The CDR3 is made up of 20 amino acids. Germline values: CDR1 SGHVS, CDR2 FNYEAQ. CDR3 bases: TGTGCCAGCAGCTCGGTACTCCCCCCCGGTCAGGGGGCGAATAATTCACCCCTCCACTTT. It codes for CASSSVLPPGQGANNSPLHF.

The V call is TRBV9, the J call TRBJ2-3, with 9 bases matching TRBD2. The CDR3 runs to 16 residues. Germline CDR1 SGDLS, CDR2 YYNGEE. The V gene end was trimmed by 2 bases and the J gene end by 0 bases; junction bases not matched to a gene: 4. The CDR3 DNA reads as TGTGCCAGCAGCGTTGATAGCGGGAGAAGCACAGATACGCAGTATTTT. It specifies CASSVDSGRSTDTQYF.

CDR3: CASSLVASGRTNEQFF. DNA of the CDR3: TGCGCCAGCAGCTTGGTGGCTAGCGGGAGGACCAATGAGCAGTTCTTC. The chain is built from TRBV5-1 and TRBJ2-1; 11 nucleotides line up with TRBD2. J lost 6 bases, V lost 0 bases, and 5 bases had no gene match. The CDR3 loop spans 16 amino acids. Germline V gene sequence: CDR1 SGHRS, CDR2 YFSETQ.

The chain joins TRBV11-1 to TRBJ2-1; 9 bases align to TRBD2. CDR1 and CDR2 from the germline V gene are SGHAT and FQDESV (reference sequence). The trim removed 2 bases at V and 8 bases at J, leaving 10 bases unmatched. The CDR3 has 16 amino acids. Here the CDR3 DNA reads TGTGCCAGCAGCTTATGGGATAGCGGGAGTGGCGATGAGCAGTTCTTC. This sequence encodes CASSLWDSGSGDEQFF.

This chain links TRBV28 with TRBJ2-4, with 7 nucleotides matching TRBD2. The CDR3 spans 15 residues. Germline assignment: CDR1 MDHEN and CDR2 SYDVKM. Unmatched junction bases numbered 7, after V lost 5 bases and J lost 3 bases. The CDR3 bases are TGTGCCAGCAGTCAATCGGCTAGCGGCAAAAACATTCAGTACTTC. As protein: CASSQSASGKNIQYF.

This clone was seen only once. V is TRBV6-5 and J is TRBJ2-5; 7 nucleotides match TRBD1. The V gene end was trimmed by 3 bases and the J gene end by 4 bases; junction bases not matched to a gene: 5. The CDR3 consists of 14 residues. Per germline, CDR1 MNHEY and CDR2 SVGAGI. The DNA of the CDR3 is TGTGCCAGCAGTTATACAGGGGTCGGAGAGACCCAGTACTTC. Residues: CASSYTGVGETQYF.

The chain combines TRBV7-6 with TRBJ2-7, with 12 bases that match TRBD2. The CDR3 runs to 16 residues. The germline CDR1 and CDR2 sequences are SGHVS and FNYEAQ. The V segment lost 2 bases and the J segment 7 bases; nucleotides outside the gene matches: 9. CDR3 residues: CASSLRLAGDGGEQYF. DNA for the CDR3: TGTGCCAGCAGCTTAAGACTAGCGGGGGACGGAGGGGAGCAGTACTTC.

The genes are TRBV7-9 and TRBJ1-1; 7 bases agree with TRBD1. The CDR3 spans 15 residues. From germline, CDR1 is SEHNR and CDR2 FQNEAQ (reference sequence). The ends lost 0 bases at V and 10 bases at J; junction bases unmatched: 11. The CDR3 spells CASSLARGGATVAFF. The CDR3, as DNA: TGTGCCAGCAGCTTAGCGCGAGGGGGCGCGACGGTAGCTTTCTTT.

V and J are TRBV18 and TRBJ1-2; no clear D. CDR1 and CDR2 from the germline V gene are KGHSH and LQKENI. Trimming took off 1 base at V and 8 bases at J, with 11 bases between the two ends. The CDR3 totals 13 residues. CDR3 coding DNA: TGTGCCAGCTCACCACGACACGAGAGCGGCTACACCTTC. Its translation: CASSPRHESGYTF.